A selection of T cell receptor beta chains follows, all from one sample in a study of T-cell reconstitution after alpha-beta-depleted transplantation in children. MiXCR, run by TCRdb on the PCR reads, gives a single entry per CDR3 protein. This table has a few hundred thousand distinct CDR3 sequences, roughly 30% appearing once. The sequenced sample was PBMCs, obtained before TCRalphabeta/CD19-depleted stem cell transplant. Every receptor here comes from a boy younger than two with Wiskott-Aldrich syndrome, due to receive a stem cell transplant. Both conserved end residues are part of each CDR3. A D gene is named only where the DNA matches it firmly. Expanded clones get a size class; other rows say once, few or many, or leave the size out.

-	TRBV12-3/TRBV12-4	few	TRBJ1-5	CASSLRGREMHQPQHF	TGTGCCAGCAGCTTACGTGGCAGGGAAATGCATCAGCCCCAGCATTTT
-	TRBV28	few	TRBJ2-1	CASTSNGGSYNEQFF	TGTGCCAGCACCTCTAATGGGGGCTCCTACAATGAGCAGTTCTTC
-	TRBV29-1	-	TRBJ2-1	CSVDGFRLSSYNEQFF	TGCAGCGTTGATGGGTTTAGGTTGAGCTCCTACAATGAGCAGTTCTTC
TRBD2	TRBV5-1	few	TRBJ2-1	CASSLMTSGYNEQFF	TGCGCCAGCAGCTTGATGACTAGCGGCTACAATGAGCAGTTCTTC
-	TRBV28	few	TRBJ2-7	CASSLQGLRYEQYF	TGTGCCAGCAGTTTACAGGGTTTACGCTACGAGCAGTACTTC
TRBD1	TRBV9	-	TRBJ2-7	CASSVTGGSHDQYF	TGTGCCAGCAGCGTCACAGGGGGCTCCCACGACCAGTACTTC
-	TRBV12-3/TRBV12-4	few	TRBJ2-2	CASSKWGAGELFF	TGTGCCAGCAGTAAATGGGGGGCCGGGGAGCTGTTTTTT
-	TRBV28	-	TRBJ2-3	CASARGYHPSTDTQYF	TGTGCCAGCGCACGCGGGTACCACCCTAGCACAGATACGCAGTATTTT
TRBD1	TRBV19	-	TRBJ1-2	CASSSDRLYGYTF	TGTGCCAGTAGTTCGGACAGGCTTTATGGCTACACCTTC
TRBD1	TRBV19	-	TRBJ1-1	CASSPGQQKNTEAFF	TGTGCCAGCTCTCCGGGACAGCAAAAGAACACTGAAGCTTTCTTT
TRBD1	TRBV12-3/TRBV12-4	-	TRBJ2-5	CASSLMGQYQETQYF	TGTGCCAGCAGTTTAATGGGACAGTACCAAGAGACCCAGTACTTC
TRBD2	TRBV7-2	many	TRBJ2-1	CASSLRLAGSSYNEQFF	TGTGCCAGCAGCTTACGACTAGCGGGGAGCTCCTACAATGAGCAGTTCTTC
-	TRBV7-6	-	TRBJ2-3	CASSLAFGGNTQYF	TGTGCCAGCAGCTTAGCGTTCGGGGGCAATACGCAGTATTTT
-	TRBV5-5	-	TRBJ2-1	CASSLLPSPSYNEQFF	TGTGCCAGCAGCTTGCTACCTAGCCCCTCCTACAATGAGCAGTTCTTC
-	TRBV3-1	-	TRBJ2-1	CASSQVGPEWDQFF	TGTGCCAGCAGCCAAGTCGGTCCAGAGTGGGACCAGTTCTTC
-	TRBV10-3	few	TRBJ2-3	CAISGTKGDTQYF	TGTGCCATCAGTGGGACAAAGGGGGATACGCAGTATTTT
TRBD2	TRBV29-1	few	TRBJ2-3	CSVRGADTQYF	TGCAGCGTTCGGGGGGCAGATACGCAGTATTTT
TRBD1	TRBV12-3/TRBV12-4	-	TRBJ1-2	CASSTRDSYGYTF	TGTGCCAGCAGTACCCGGGACAGCTATGGCTACACCTTC
-	TRBV29-1	-	TRBJ2-7	CSVRGYSSYEQYF	TGCAGCGTGCGCGGGTATAGCTCCTACGAGCAGTACTTC
TRBD2	TRBV4-1	few	TRBJ2-1	CASSQGLAGAINEQFF	TGCGCCAGCAGCCAAGGACTAGCGGGAGCCATCAATGAGCAGTTCTTC
TRBD2	TRBV20-1	-	TRBJ2-1	CSARVTSGMTYNEQFF	TGCAGTGCTAGAGTCACTAGCGGGATGACCTACAATGAGCAGTTCTTC
-	TRBV11-1	few	TRBJ2-2	CASSIPAGELFF	TGTGCCAGCAGTATTCCAGCCGGGGAGCTGTTTTTT
-	TRBV2	-	TRBJ2-3	CASSEVATPTDTQYF	TGTGCCAGCAGTGAAGTAGCGACGCCGACAGATACGCAGTATTTT
-	TRBV5-1	-	TRBJ1-1	CASSLVGAENEAFF	TGCGCCAGCAGCTTGGTAGGGGCCGAGAATGAAGCTTTCTTT
TRBD1	TRBV12-3/TRBV12-4	-	TRBJ1-2	CASRETGDVYGYTF	TGTGCCAGCAGGGAGACAGGGGATGTTTATGGCTACACCTTC
-	TRBV20-1	-	TRBJ2-5	CSAREEGRGQETQYF	TGCAGTGCTAGAGAAGAGGGGCGCGGACAAGAGACCCAGTACTTC
-	TRBV2	few	TRBJ2-4	CASSGRITGKNIQYF	TGTGCCAGCAGCGGCCGAATTACGGGGAAAAACATTCAGTACTTC
TRBD2	TRBV6-1	-	TRBJ2-1	CASLGFPGGGEQFF	TGTGCCAGCCTGGGATTTCCCGGGGGGGGTGAGCAGTTCTTC
TRBD1	TRBV20-1	-	TRBJ2-1	CSAPKTGRDNEQFF	TGCAGTGCGCCGAAGACAGGGCGGGACAATGAGCAGTTCTTC
-	TRBV20-1	-	TRBJ1-3	CSASAVHRAGNTIYF	TGCAGTGCTAGTGCCGTACACAGGGCTGGAAACACCATATATTTT
-	TRBV21-1	-	TRBJ2-1	CASSKVEQFF	TGTGCCAGCAGCAAAGTTGAGCAGTTCTTC
-	TRBV11-2	many	TRBJ2-2	CASSLSPRTGELFF	TGTGCCAGCAGCCTGAGCCCCCGCACCGGGGAGCTGTTTTTT
TRBD2	TRBV6-1	-	TRBJ2-7	CASDPTGLAGGEQYF	TGTGCCAGCGACCCGACAGGACTAGCGGGAGGCGAGCAGTACTTC
-	TRBV20-1	-	TRBJ1-1	CSARDRHGNTEAFF	TGCAGTGCTAGAGATCGACACGGGAACACTGAAGCTTTCTTT
-	TRBV20-1	-	TRBJ2-3	CSAKNTDTDTQYF	TGCAGTGCTAAGAACACGGACACAGATACGCAGTATTTT
-	TRBV9	few	TRBJ1-6	CASRDSGLNSPLHF	TGTGCCAGCAGAGACAGCGGACTTAATTCACCCCTCCACTTT
-	TRBV5-8	-	TRBJ2-1	CASSLAYLFDNEQFF	TGTGCCAGCAGCTTGGCCTACCTCTTTGACAATGAGCAGTTCTTC
TRBD2	TRBV12-3/TRBV12-4	-	TRBJ2-1	CASSFRRETSAEQFF	TGTGCCAGCAGTTTTAGGAGGGAGACTAGCGCGGAGCAGTTCTTC
TRBD2	TRBV28	few	TRBJ2-5	CASSLEASGIQTQYF	TGTGCCAGCAGTTTAGAGGCTAGCGGGATTCAGACCCAGTACTTC
TRBD1	TRBV7-9	-	TRBJ2-3	CASSPRDREGTDTQYF	TGTGCCAGCAGCCCTCGGGACAGGGAAGGGACAGATACGCAGTATTTT
TRBD2	TRBV12-3/TRBV12-4	once	TRBJ2-5	CASSLFPGRAGETQYF	TGTGCCAGCAGTTTATTTCCCGGGAGGGCCGGAGAGACCCAGTACTTC
-	TRBV10-3	few	TRBJ2-6	CAIRVGAGAPSGANVLTF	TGTGCCATCAGGGTGGGAGCGGGCGCCCCATCTGGGGCCAACGTCCTGACTTTC
-	TRBV20-1	few	TRBJ2-2	CSTLGPRAGELFF	TGCAGTACCCTAGGGCCGCGGGCCGGGGAGCTGTTTTTT